These 3 T cell receptor beta chains came from one sample sequenced in a study of OX40 agonist ivuxolimab in advanced cancers. Sequencing used immunoSEQ multiplex PCR; TCRdb keeps in-frame clones, though not all of them. The sample holds about 84,000 clones, 90% to 95% seen once. Source: CD4+ or CD8+ T cells sorted from blood, taken in a trial of the OX40 agonist ivuxolimab. The origin of the receptors is an adult with an advanced solid tumor such as melanoma, head and neck, liver or kidney cancer.

The rearrangement links TRBV5-1 to TRBJ2-5, with D possibly being TRBD1 (5 bases). TRBJ2-7 explains the end of the DNA better; the J call may be wrong. CDR3 length: 13 residues. The germline gives CDR1 SGHRS, CDR2 YFSETQ. The CDR3 here is CASSLEQAYEQYF. The CDR3 DNA reads as TGCGCCAGCAGCTTGGAACAGGCCTACGAGCAGTACTTC.

V usage is TRBV28 and J usage is TRBJ2-7; the D gene could be TRBD1 or TRBD2 (6 bases each). The CDR3 totals 12 residues. In germline, CDR1 is MDHEN, CDR2 SYDVKM. V was pared by 6 bases and J by 7 bases, with 13 bases between. The CDR3 here is CASRRGPGEQYF. CDR3 DNA sequence: TGTGCCAGCAGACGGGGGCCGGGTGAGCAGTACTTC.

The rearrangement uses TRBV5-1 and TRBJ2-3; D is ambiguous. This CDR3 comprises 13 residues. The V gene lost 3 bases and the J gene lost 0 bases, with 5 bases spanning the gap. Germline V gene data show CDR1 as SGHRS and CDR2 as YFSETQ. CDR3 coding DNA: TGCGCCAGCAGCTACACTAGCACAGATACGCAGTATTTT. Translated: CASSYTSTDTQYF. The variable domain in full, completed from reference TRBV5-1 and TRBJ2-3, reads KAGVTQTPRYLIKTRGQQVTLSCSPISGHRSVSWYQQTPGQGLQFLFEYFSETQRNKGNFPGRFSGRQFSNSRSEMNVSTLELGDSALYLCASSYTSTDTQYFGPGTRLTVL.